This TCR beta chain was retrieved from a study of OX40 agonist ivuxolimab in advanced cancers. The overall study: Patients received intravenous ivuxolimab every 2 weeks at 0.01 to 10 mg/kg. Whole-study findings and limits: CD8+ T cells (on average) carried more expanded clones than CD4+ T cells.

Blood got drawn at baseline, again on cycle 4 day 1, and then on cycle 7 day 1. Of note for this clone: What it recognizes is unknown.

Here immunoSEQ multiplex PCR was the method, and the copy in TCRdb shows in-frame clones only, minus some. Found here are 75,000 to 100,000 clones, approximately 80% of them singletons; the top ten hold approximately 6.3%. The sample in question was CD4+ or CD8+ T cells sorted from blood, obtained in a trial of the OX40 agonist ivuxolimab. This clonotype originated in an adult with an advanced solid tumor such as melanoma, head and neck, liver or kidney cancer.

The CDR3 sequence: CAWSVSLTRGSSYEQYF. DNA for the CDR3: TGTGCCTGGAGTGTATCCCTTACCAGGGGGTCGTCCTACGAGCAGTACTTC. The V and J genes are TRBV30 and TRBJ2-7; TRBD1 matches at 7 bases. Trimming at V came to 0 bases and at J to 1 base, leaving 12 bases not matched to a gene. This CDR3 contains 17 residues. Germline V lookup: CDR1 GTSNPN, CDR2 SVGIG (reference sequence).